Presented here are 9 T cell receptor beta chains from one specimen sequenced in a study of blood T cell repertoires in COVID-19. Here immunoSEQ multiplex PCR was the method, and the copy in TCRdb shows in-frame clones only, minus some. The sample includes a few hundred thousand clones, roughly 86% of them seen just once. Sequenced sample: peripheral blood. The receptors were sampled from a man aged 40-50 years who had recovered from COVID-19.

The chain couples TRBV9 to TRBJ2-3; the D gene is possibly TRBD1 (6 bases). Germline CDR1 and CDR2: SGDLS and YYNGEE. This CDR3 has 16 residues. V was pared by 0 bases and J by 2 bases, with 13 bases between. This CDR3 reads CASSVGAGDLTDTQYF. The CDR3 DNA sequence: TGTGCCAGCAGCGTAGGGGCAGGGGATCTCACAGATACGCAGTATTTT.

V gene TRBV3-1 (or the pseudogene TRBV3-2) combines with J gene TRBJ2-2; 8 bases map to TRBD1. V shed 5 bases and J 9 bases; nucleotides not matched to a gene: 8. In germline, CDR1 is LGHDT, CDR2 YNNKEL (reference sequence). The CDR3 has 14 amino acids. CDR3 amino acids: CASSSRTGNRELFF. The CDR3 coding sequence is TGTGCCAGCAGCTCCAGGACAGGGAACCGGGAGCTGTTTTTT.

This clone was counted between two and nine times. J is TRBJ2-1 and V is TRBV5-4; D remains unclear. V lost 0 bases and J 7 bases, leaving 8 bases between the germline ends. The CDR3 covers 13 residues. Germline V gene lookup returns CDR1 SGHNT and CDR2 YYREEE (reference sequence). CDR3 nucleotides: TGTGCCAGCAGCTTGGTGGCGGATAATGAGCAGTTCTTC. Translated: CASSLVADNEQFF.

The rearrangement joins TRBV29-1 to TRBJ2-4, with D unclear. In germline, CDR1 is SQVTM, CDR2 ANQGSEA. This CDR3 spans 13 amino acids. The V end lost 2 bases, the J end lost 0 bases, and 5 bases lay between the germline ends. The CDR3 DNA reads TGCAGCGTTGAACTGTCAGCCAAAAACATTCAGTACTTC. It yields the protein CSVELSAKNIQYF.

The rearrangement joins TRBV6-6 to TRBJ2-7, with TRBD2 identical over 8 bases. CDR1 and CDR2 (germline): MNHNY, SVGAGI (reference sequence). J lost 2 bases, V lost 6 bases, and 3 bases had no gene match. The CDR3 spans 13 residues. CDR3 protein: CASRSGGPYEQYF. Written as DNA, the CDR3 is TGTGCCAGCAGAAGCGGGGGCCCCTACGAGCAGTACTTC.

The chain couples TRBV20-1 to TRBJ2-3; 11 bases align to TRBD2. V trimming: 3 bases; J trimming: 4 bases; junction bases outside the gene matches: 6. The CDR3 is made up of 15 amino acids. The germline CDR1 and CDR2 sequences are DFQATT and SNEGSKA (reference sequence). The CDR3 sequence is CSASSGGASADTQYF. The DNA for the CDR3 is TGCAGTGCTAGTAGCGGGGGGGCATCGGCAGATACGCAGTATTTT.

This clone was seen more than once but under ten times. No DNA is shown, since the ends of the CDR3 on it are uncertain; the CDR3 is the one TCRdb lists. The chain uses TRBV7-9 and TRBJ2-4; the table's D call, TRBD1, was not checked against the DNA. Germline CDR1 is SEHNR and CDR2 is FQNEAQ (reference sequence). The CDR3 region is 13 residues in length, termini included. This CDR3 reads CASSLVGQGIGYF.

The rearrangement links TRBV27 to TRBJ2-2, with D possibly being TRBD2 (5 bases). This CDR3 comprises 14 residues. The V end lost 1 base, the J end lost 4 bases, and 7 bases lay between the germline ends. From germline, CDR1 is MNHEY and CDR2 SMNVEV (reference sequence). Here the CDR3 reads CASSLFGSTGELFF. CDR3 nucleotide sequence: TGTGCCAGCAGTTTATTTGGGAGCACCGGGGAGCTGTTTTTT.

The table lists this clone with a count of one. The CDR3, as DNA: TGTGCCAGCAGCTTGGGAGGGTATAAGGGCTACACCTTC. It specifies CASSLGGYKGYTF. The chain combines TRBV5-6 with TRBJ1-2; D not certain. Germline loops: CDR1 SGHDT, CDR2 YYEEEE. The CDR3 totals 13 residues. V lost 0 bases and J 8 bases, leaving 11 bases between the germline ends.